Listed below are T cell receptor beta chains from one sample, sequenced in a study of blood T cell repertoires in COVID-19. Sequenced by immunoSEQ multiplex PCR; TCRdb stores in-frame clones only, minus some. The sample yields roughly 450,000 clones, about nine tenths seen once. Material: PBMCs or T cells enriched from blood (not recorded which). The receptors shown here come from a man between 18 and 29 years old who had recovered from COVID-19. The conserved cysteine and the conserved F or W are not part of the CDR3 here. Fields, in order: J gene, V gene, CDR3 length, CDR3 protein.

j_call: TRBJ1-2; v_call: TRBV6-2/TRBV6-3; cdr3_length: 9; cdr3_aa: ASSNIYGYT
j_call: TRBJ1-3; v_call: TRBV11-2; cdr3_length: 12; cdr3_aa: ASSTRGPGNTIY
j_call: TRBJ1-2; v_call: TRBV14; cdr3_length: 13; cdr3_aa: ASSQVLPANYGYT
j_call: TRBJ1-2; v_call: TRBV5-1; cdr3_length: 13; cdr3_aa: ASSAGTGQNYGYT
j_call: TRBJ1-6; v_call: TRBV3-1/TRBV3-2; cdr3_length: 12; cdr3_aa: ASSQPGQNSPLH
j_call: TRBJ1-5; v_call: TRBV25-1; cdr3_length: 12; cdr3_aa: ASSQTGSNQPQH
j_call: TRBJ1-1; v_call: TRBV25-1; cdr3_length: 11; cdr3_aa: ASSEGTVREAF
j_call: TRBJ2-7; v_call: TRBV28; cdr3_length: 15; cdr3_aa: ASSRTGRDRVDYEQY
j_call: TRBJ1-5; v_call: TRBV12-3/TRBV12-4; cdr3_length: 11; cdr3_aa: ASRGQGHQPQH
j_call: TRBJ1-6; v_call: TRBV28; cdr3_length: 9; cdr3_aa: ASAMMDKLH
j_call: TRBJ2-7; v_call: TRBV7-9; cdr3_length: 11; cdr3_aa: ASKDSRAYEQY
j_call: TRBJ2-7; v_call: TRBV5-1; cdr3_length: 12; cdr3_aa: ASSLGQGFYEQY
j_call: TRBJ1-3; v_call: TRBV7-8; cdr3_length: 13; cdr3_aa: ASSFSSGLSGTIY
j_call: TRBJ2-1; v_call: TRBV3-1/TRBV3-2; cdr3_length: 13; cdr3_aa: ASSPRQGFYNEQF
j_call: TRBJ2-1; v_call: TRBV2; cdr3_length: 10; cdr3_aa: ASSGQGNEQF
j_call: TRBJ2-1; v_call: TRBV25-1; cdr3_length: 15; cdr3_aa: ASSDTSPESSYNEQF
j_call: TRBJ2-7; v_call: TRBV27; cdr3_length: 12; cdr3_aa: ASSQLRGAGEQY
j_call: TRBJ1-3; v_call: TRBV9; cdr3_length: 13; cdr3_aa: ASSVEGTAGNTIY
j_call: TRBJ1-5; v_call: TRBV7-9; cdr3_length: 13; cdr3_aa: ASSLGATENQPQH
j_call: TRBJ2-2; v_call: TRBV9; cdr3_length: 14; cdr3_aa: ASSPSPGGAGGELF
j_call: TRBJ1-4; v_call: TRBV19; cdr3_length: 12; cdr3_aa: ASSKGTGWEKLF
j_call: TRBJ2-3; v_call: TRBV6-5; cdr3_length: 13; cdr3_aa: ASSLDRGPGDTQY
j_call: TRBJ1-1; v_call: TRBV27; cdr3_length: 11; cdr3_aa: ASKHTGNTEAF
j_call: TRBJ1-1; v_call: TRBV27; cdr3_length: 11; cdr3_aa: ASSRQGPTEAF
j_call: TRBJ1-2; v_call: TRBV29-1; cdr3_length: 11; cdr3_aa: SAGLTGSRGYT
j_call: TRBJ2-1; v_call: TRBV9; cdr3_length: 14; cdr3_aa: ASSPLPSGAYNEQF
j_call: TRBJ2-7; v_call: TRBV7-9; cdr3_length: 12; cdr3_aa: ASSLKGEGSEQY
j_call: TRBJ2-7; v_call: TRBV29-1; cdr3_length: 10; cdr3_aa: SAQTGHYEQY
j_call: TRBJ2-5; v_call: TRBV24-1; cdr3_length: 13; cdr3_aa: ATSDPGTAGETQY
j_call: TRBJ1-6; v_call: TRBV24-1; cdr3_length: 14; cdr3_aa: ATSDLQGARNSPLH
j_call: TRBJ2-1; v_call: TRBV7-3; cdr3_length: 13; cdr3_aa: ASSPDRGGYNEQF
j_call: TRBJ1-4; v_call: TRBV29-1; cdr3_length: 10; cdr3_aa: SVGWAGEKLF
j_call: TRBJ2-5; v_call: TRBV6-5; cdr3_length: 11; cdr3_aa: ASKRVWEETQY
j_call: TRBJ1-2; v_call: TRBV6-2/TRBV6-3; cdr3_length: 13; cdr3_aa: ASSAPGQGVYGYT
j_call: TRBJ1-4; v_call: TRBV28; cdr3_length: 13; cdr3_aa: ASSSTGATNEKLF
j_call: TRBJ2-6; v_call: TRBV7-9; cdr3_length: 14; cdr3_aa: ASSTTTGSGANVLT
j_call: TRBJ1-2; v_call: TRBV28; cdr3_length: 8; cdr3_aa: ASSLGDRV